This note documents a single TCR beta chain sequence. RNA transcripts yielded amplified TCR beta CDR3 regions. Primed by the HTBI set, a first-round RT-PCR was run on the TCR CDR3. TCRdb recomputed calls from the multiplex PCR reads with MiXCR, one row per CDR3 protein. The table lists about 610,000 distinct CDR3 sequences, approximately 15% of them singletons. Losses at the gene ends were 3 bases for V and 2 bases for J; bases not matched to a gene: 12. The CDR3 is 17 amino acids. Germline V gives CDR1 MGHRA, CDR2 YSYEKL. The entry originates in a study of T cells in Graves' hyperthyroidism and ophthalmopathy.

The sample consisted of blood. V is TRBV4-1 and J is TRBJ1-2; TRBD1 aligns across 7 bases. This receptor was obtained from a woman aged 40 to 49 with Graves' ophthalmopathy. CDR3 in DNA: TGCGCCAGCAGCCAGGCTCGACCGGACAGGACAAACTATGGCTACACCTTC. Protein: CASSQARPDRTNYGYTF.